The sequence of this T cell receptor beta chain was determined in a study of OX40 agonist ivuxolimab in advanced cancers. Produced via immunoSEQ multiplex PCR; TCRdb's table is partial and in-frame only. Of roughly 86,000 clones listed, just over 90% are singletons. The germline CDR1 and CDR2 sequences are SGHDT and YYEEEE. Germline trimming cut 2 bases from V and 5 bases from J; bases unmatched to any gene: 3. There are 13 residues in the CDR3. The gene calls are TRBV5-6 and TRBJ2-7; 8 positions match TRBD1. The material was CD4+ or CD8+ T cells sorted from blood, obtained in a trial of the OX40 agonist ivuxolimab. The clonotype was recovered from an adult with an advanced solid tumor such as melanoma, head and neck, liver or kidney cancer. This CDR3 reads CASSFQGAHEQYF. The CDR3 DNA reads as TGTGCCAGCAGCTTTCAGGGGGCGCACGAGCAGTACTTC.